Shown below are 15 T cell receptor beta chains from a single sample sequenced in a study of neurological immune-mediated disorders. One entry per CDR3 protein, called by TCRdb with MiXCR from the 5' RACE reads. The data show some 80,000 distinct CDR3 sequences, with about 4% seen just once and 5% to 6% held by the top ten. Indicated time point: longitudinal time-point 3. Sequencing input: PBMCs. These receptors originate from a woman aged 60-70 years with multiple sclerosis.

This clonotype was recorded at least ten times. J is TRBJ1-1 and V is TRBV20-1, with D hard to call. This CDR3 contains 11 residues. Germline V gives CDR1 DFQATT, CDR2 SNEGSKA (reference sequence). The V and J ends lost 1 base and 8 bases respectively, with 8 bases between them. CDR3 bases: TGCAGTGCTAGAGCATCGCAAGAAGCTTTCTTT. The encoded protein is CSARASQEAFF.

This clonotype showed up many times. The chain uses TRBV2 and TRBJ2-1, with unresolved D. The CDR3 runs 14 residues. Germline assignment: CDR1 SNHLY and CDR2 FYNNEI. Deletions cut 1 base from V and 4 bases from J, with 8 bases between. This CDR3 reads CASSEGVAYNEQFF. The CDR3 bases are TGTGCCAGCAGTGAAGGTGTGGCGTACAATGAGCAGTTCTTC.

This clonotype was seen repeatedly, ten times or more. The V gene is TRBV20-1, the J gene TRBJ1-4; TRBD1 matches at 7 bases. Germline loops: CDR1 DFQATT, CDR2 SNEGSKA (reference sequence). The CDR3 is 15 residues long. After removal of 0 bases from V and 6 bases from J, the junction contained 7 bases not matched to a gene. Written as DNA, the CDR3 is TGCAGTGCTAGAGATCCAGGGGGTCGGGATGAAAAACTGTTTTTT. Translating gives CSARDPGGRDEKLFF.

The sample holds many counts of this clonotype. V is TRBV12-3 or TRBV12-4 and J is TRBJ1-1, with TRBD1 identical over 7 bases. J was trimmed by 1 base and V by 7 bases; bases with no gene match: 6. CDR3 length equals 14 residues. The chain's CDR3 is CASNKGQTNTEAFF. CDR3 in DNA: TGTGCCAGCAATAAGGGACAGACGAACACTGAAGCTTTCTTT.

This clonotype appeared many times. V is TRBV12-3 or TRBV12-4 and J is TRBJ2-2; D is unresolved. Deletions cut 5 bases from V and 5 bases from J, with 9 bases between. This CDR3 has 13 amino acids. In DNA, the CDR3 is TGTGCCAGCAGTGTCACAGTTACCGGGGAGCTGTTTTTT. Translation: CASSVTVTGELFF.

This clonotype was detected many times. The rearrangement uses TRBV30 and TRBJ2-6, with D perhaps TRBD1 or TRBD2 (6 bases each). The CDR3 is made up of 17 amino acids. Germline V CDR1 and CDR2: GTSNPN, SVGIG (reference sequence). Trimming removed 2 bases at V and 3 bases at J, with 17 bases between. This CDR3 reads CAWSIAGAGRGANVLTF. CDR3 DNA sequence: TGTGCCTGGAGTATAGCAGGGGCGGGGCGTGGGGCCAACGTCCTGACTTTC.

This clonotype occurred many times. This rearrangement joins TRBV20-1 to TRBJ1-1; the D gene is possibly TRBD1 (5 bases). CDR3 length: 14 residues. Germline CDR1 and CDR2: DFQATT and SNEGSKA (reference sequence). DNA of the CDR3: TGCAGGACGGGGCCTCCTATCGCAAACACTGAAGCTTTCTTT. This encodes CRTGPPIANTEAFF.

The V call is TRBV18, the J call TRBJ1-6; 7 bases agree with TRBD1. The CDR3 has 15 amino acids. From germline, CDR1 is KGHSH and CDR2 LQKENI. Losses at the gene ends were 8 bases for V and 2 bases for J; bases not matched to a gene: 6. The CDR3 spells CASRPGQTYNSPLHF. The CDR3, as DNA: TGTGCCAGCCGTCCGGGACAGACCTATAATTCACCCCTCCACTTT.

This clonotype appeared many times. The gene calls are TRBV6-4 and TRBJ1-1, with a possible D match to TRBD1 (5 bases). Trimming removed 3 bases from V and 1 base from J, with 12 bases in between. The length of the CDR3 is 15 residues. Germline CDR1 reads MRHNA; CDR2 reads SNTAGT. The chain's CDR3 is CASSEGERPNTEAFF. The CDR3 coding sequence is TGTGCCAGCAGTGAAGGGGAGAGGCCGAACACTGAAGCTTTCTTT.

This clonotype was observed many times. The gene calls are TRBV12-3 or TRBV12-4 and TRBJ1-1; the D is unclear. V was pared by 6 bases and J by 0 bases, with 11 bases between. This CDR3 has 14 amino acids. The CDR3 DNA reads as TGTGCCAGCAGCCAGGCGACCCTGAACACTGAAGCTTTCTTT. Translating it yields CASSQATLNTEAFF.

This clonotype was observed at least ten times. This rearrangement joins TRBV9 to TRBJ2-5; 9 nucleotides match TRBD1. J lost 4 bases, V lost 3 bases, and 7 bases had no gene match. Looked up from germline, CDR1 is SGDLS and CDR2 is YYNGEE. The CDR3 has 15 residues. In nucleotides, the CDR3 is TGTGCCAGCAGCGATACCACAGGGGGCACAGAGACCCAGTACTTC. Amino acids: CASSDTTGGTETQYF.

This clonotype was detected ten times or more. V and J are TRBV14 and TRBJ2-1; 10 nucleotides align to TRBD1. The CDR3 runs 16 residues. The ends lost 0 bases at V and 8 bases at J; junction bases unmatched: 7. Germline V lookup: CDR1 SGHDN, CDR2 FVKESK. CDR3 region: CASSQEATGGWDEQFF. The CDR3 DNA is TGTGCCAGCAGCCAAGAGGCGACAGGGGGCTGGGATGAGCAGTTCTTC.

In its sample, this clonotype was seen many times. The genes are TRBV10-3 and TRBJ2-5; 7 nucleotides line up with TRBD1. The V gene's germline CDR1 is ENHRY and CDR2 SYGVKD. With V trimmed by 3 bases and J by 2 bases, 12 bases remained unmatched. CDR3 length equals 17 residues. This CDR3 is CAISEPPGRGQQETQYF. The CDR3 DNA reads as TGTGCCATCAGTGAACCCCCGGGTAGGGGGCAACAAGAGACCCAGTACTTC.

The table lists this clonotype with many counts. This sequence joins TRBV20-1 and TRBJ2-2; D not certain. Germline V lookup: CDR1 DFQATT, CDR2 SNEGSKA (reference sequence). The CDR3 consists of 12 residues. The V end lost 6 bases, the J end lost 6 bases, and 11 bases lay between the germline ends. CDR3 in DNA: TGCAGTGCCGCACCTACCGCCGGGGAGCTGTTTTTT. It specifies CSAAPTAGELFF.

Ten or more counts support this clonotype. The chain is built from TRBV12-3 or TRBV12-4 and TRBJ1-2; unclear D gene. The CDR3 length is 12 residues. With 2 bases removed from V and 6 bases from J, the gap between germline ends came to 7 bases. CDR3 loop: CASSLIGNGYTF. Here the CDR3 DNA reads TGTGCCAGCAGTTTAATAGGAAATGGCTACACCTTC.